This T cell receptor (beta chain) stems from a study of STAT3 mutations in large granular lymphocyte leukemia (dated by TCRdb to between 2018 and 2020). Regarding the study in general: Roughly half of the T-LGLL patients who were sequenced longitudinally carried canonical activating STAT3 mutations. From an initial cohort of 207 LGL patients, eighteen representative T-LGLL cases were selected for longitudinal TCRbeta and STAT3 sequencing. Patients with T-cell large granular lymphocyte leukemia underwent serial deep sequencing of TCRbeta CDR3 and STAT3 to reconstruct clonal hierarchy and dynamics. A couple of patients with natural killer LGL leukemia were also sequenced longitudinally as controls within the study. Over half of the T-LGLL patients were given one or more immunosuppressive therapy regimens, and roughly 40% of those treated had a hematologic response. Patients were sequenced at over 3 time points on average, with the number of samplings per patient ranging from 2 to 8. What the authors observed across the whole study: Because no samples were available when a clone first appeared, clonal expansion had to be inferred from samplings taken at other points. TCR clonotype switching after therapy was seen in about 35% of the 18 patients, with all newly emerging clones being STAT3 wild type. Several patients had a dominant TCR clone burden greater than the STAT3 mutant burden, which suggests that the STAT3 mutation arose secondarily within a clone that had already expanded. Persisting codominant clonotypes in some patients meant a small but highly pathogenic clone may have been missed. At least one immunodominant TCRbeta clonotype was present in every T-LGLL patient, and multiple immunodominant subclonotypes appeared in about half of the T-LGLL patients. The linking of therapy response to changes in TCR clonal burden was complicated by variable intervals between samplings and differing treatment regimens.

TCRbeta libraries were sequenced on an Illumina MiSeq, and an average of roughly 41,000 productive templates per sample was obtained. The immunoSEQ assay, which uses multiplex PCR amplification, was used to generate TCRbeta CDR3 libraries. The authors processed their data as follows. Repertoire diversity was calculated as previously defined, and values close to 0 indicated extremely monoclonal samples. In its TCRdb copy, this immuneACCESS table keeps in-frame sequences only and misses some clones. Where compared with another copy, unresolved V genes explain less than half of these, and the others have no known cause. That table furnishes V, J and clone size, whereas the DNA furnished D and trimming. Within this sample are some 10,000 clones, with around 49% of them counted one time only. The ten largest clones capture approximately 9.6% of the sample. DNA was extracted from blood mononuclear cells, with the same DNA used for both TCR and STAT3 sequencing.

Trimming leaves V shorter by 9 bases and J shorter by 0 bases, with the junction holding 8 bases beyond the gene matches. Reading the germline V gene gives CDR1 MNHEY and CDR2 SVGAGI. From its cysteine to its phenylalanine, the CDR3 spans 15 amino acids. Only CDR3 DNA is held: 45 bases, read in frame from base 1. Remarks on this clone: Its antigen is not yet known. Within one base of it there is no much larger clone, and no base qualities were kept.

What was sequenced was peripheral blood mononuclear cells. The clonotype was recovered from a boy aged 5-17 years with T-cell large granular lymphocyte leukemia. Some clones in this sample may be carry-over from other donors' samples. The age is the age at diagnosis. This sequence uses TRBV6-5 and TRBJ1-5, and 7 junction bases match TRBD1. At the DNA level, the sequence is TGTGCCAGTTCCGGGACAGTGTATAGCAATCAGCCCCAGCATTTT. Its protein reads: CASSGTVYSNQPQHF.